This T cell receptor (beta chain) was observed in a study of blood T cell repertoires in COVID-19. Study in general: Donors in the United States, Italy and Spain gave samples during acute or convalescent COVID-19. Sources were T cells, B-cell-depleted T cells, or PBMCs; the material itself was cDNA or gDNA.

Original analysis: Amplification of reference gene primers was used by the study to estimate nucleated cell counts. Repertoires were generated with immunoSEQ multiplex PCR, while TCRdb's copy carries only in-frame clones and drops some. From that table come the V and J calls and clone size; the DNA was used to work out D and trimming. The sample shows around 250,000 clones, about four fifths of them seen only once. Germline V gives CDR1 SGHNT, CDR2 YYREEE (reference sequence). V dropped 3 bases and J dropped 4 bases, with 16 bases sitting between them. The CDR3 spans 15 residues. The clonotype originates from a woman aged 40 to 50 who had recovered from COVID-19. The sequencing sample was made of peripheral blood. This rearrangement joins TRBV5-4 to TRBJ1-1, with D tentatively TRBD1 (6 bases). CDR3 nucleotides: TGTGCCAGCAGCTCAAAAAGCAGGGGTAGCACTGAAGCTTTCTTT. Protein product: CASSSKSRGSTEAFF.